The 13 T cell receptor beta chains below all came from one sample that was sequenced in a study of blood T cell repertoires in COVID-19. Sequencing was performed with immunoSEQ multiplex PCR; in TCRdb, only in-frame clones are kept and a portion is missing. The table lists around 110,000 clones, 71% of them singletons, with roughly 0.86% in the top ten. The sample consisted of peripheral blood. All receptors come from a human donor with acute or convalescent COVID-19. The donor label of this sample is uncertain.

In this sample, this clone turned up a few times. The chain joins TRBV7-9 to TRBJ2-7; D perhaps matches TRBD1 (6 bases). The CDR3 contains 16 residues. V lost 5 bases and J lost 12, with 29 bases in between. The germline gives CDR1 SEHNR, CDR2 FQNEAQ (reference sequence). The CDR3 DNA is TGTGCCAGCAGCCCATCAACAGGGACCTTAACCCGACGAAGGTACTTC. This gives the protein CASSPSTGTLTRRRYF.

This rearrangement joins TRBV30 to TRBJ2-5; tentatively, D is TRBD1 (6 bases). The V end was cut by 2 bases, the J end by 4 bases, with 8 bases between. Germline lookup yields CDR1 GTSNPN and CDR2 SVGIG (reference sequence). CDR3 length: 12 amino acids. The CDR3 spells CAWSLGGETQYF. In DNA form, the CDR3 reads TGTGCCTGGAGTCTAGGGGGAGAGACCCAGTACTTC.

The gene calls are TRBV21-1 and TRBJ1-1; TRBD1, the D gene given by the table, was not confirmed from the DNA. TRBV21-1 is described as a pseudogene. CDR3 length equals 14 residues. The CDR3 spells CASTLTEMNTEAFF. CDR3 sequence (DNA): TGTGCCAGCACCCTGACAGAGATGAACACTGAAGCTTTCTTT.

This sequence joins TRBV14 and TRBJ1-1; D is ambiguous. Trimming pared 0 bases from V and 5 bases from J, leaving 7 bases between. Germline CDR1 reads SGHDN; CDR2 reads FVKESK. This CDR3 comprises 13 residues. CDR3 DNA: TGTGCCAGCAGCCAAGATTTAATAACTGAAGCTTTCTTT. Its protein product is CASSQDLITEAFF.

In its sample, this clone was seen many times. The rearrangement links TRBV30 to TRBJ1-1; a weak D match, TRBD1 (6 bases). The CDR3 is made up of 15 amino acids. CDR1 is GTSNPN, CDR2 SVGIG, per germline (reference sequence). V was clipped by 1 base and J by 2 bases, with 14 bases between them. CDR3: CAWSGSGRGNTEAFF. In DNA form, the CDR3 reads TGTGCCTGGAGTGGGAGCGGCAGGGGAAACACTGAAGCTTTCTTT.

The CDR3 loop reads CASAAPGTGHGYTF. CDR3 coding DNA: TGTGCCAGCGCAGCCCCCGGGACAGGTCATGGCTACACCTTC. This chain connects TRBV19 to TRBJ1-2, with 8 bases that match TRBD1. This CDR3 has 14 residues. Germline V gene data show CDR1 as LNHDA and CDR2 as SQIVND (reference sequence). Trimming cost V 9 bases and J 6 bases; bases outside gene matches: 12.

The DNA of the CDR3 is TGTGCCAGCAGCTTGGCAGCAGGGAGGTATGGCTACACCTTC. Its translation is CASSLAAGRYGYTF. The chain is built from TRBV5-6 and TRBJ1-2; perhaps TRBD1 as D (5 bases). CDR1 SGHDT and CDR2 YYEEEE come from the germline V gene. V lost 0 bases and J lost 5, with 11 bases in between. This CDR3 is built from 14 residues.

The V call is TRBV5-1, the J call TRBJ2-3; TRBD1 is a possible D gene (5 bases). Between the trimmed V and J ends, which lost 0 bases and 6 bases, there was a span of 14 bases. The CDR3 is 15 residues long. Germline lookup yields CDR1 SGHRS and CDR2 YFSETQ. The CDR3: CASSLGQGVRDTQYF. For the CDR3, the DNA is TGCGCCAGCAGCTTGGGGCAGGGTGTTCGGGATACGCAGTATTTT.

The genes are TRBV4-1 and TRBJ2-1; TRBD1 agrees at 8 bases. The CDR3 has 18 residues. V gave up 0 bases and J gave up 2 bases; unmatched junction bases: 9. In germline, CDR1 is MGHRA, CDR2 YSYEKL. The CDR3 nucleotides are TGCGCCAGCAGCCAAGAACCCTTTGGACAGGGCCCCTACAATGAGCAGTTCTTC. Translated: CASSQEPFGQGPYNEQFF.

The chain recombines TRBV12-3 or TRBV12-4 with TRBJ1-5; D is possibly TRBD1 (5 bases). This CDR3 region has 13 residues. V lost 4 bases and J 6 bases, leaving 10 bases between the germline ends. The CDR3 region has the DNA TGTGCCAGCAGTTACAGTCAGGGTCAGCCCCAGCATTTT. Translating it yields CASSYSQGQPQHF.

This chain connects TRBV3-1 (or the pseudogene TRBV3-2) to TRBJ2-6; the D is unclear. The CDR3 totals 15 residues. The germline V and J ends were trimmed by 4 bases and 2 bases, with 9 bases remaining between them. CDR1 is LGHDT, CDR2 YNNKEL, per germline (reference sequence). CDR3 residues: CASSRWATGANVLTF. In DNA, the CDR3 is TGTGCCAGCAGCCGTTGGGCTACTGGGGCCAACGTCCTGACTTTC.

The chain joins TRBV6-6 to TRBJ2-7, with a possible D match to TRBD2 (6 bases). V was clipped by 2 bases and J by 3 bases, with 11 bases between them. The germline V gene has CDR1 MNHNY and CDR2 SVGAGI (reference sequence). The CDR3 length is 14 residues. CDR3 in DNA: TGTGCCAGCAGTTACAATCGGGAGAGCTACGAGCAGTACTTC. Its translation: CASSYNRESYEQYF.

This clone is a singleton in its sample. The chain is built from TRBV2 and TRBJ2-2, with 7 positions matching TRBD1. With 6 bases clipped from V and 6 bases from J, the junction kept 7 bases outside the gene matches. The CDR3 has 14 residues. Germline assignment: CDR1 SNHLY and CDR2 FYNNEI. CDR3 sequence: CASRRQGISGELFF. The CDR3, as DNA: TGTGCCAGCAGAAGACAGGGAATCTCCGGGGAGCTGTTTTTT.